This TCR beta chain was found in a study of blood T cells in healthy people across ages. Donors each provided around 9 milliliters of peripheral blood. The CDR3 runs 14 residues. Germline assignment: CDR1 SEHNR and CDR2 FQNEAQ (reference sequence). Deletions cut 6 bases from V and 3 bases from J, with 15 bases between. A second PCR of 7 to 11 cycles used a sample-barcoded 5' primer and a J-beta primer mix. A single record per CDR3 protein comes from TCRdb applying MiXCR to the 5' RACE reads. The table lists 1.8 million or so distinct CDR3 sequences, roughly 43% of them singletons, with about 21% in the top ten.

This sequence was found in a human donor in good health. The chain has TRBV7-9 and TRBJ2-7; possible D gene TRBD1, 6 bases. Sequenced sample: blood. Written as DNA, the CDR3 is TGTGCCAGCAGTGGACCGCAGGGGTACTACGAGCAGTACTTC. Encoded protein: CASSGPQGYYEQYF.